These 10 T cell receptor beta chains share one sample of origin, sequenced in a study of OX40 agonist ivuxolimab in advanced cancers. TCRdb keeps only in-frame clones here, not all; method: immunoSEQ multiplex PCR. The sample has about 74,000 clones, approximately 90% seen once. Sample: CD4+ or CD8+ T cells sorted from blood, taken in a trial of the OX40 agonist ivuxolimab. The receptor set was obtained from an adult with an advanced solid tumor such as melanoma, head and neck, liver or kidney cancer.

The chain uses TRBV5-8 and TRBJ2-5; 8 bases line up with TRBD1. Trimming at V came to 3 bases and at J to 5 bases, leaving 9 bases not matched to a gene. CDR3 length: 15 residues. CDR1 and CDR2 from the germline V gene are SGHTS and YDEGEE. CDR3 nucleotides: TGTGCCAGCAGCTCGCGCAGGGGGCTGGGGGAGACCCAGTACTTC. Translated, it gives CASSSRRGLGETQYF.

Remarks on this clone: The same CDR3 arises from other DNA sequences in this sample as well. CDR3 loop: CASSPPSRSNTGELFF. CDR3 DNA: TGTGCCAGCTCACCTCCTAGCAGATCGAACACCGGGGAGCTGTTTTTT. The chain combines TRBV18 with TRBJ2-2; D perhaps matches TRBD2 (5 bases). In germline, CDR1 is KGHSH, CDR2 LQKENI. This CDR3 is built from 16 residues. Trimming removed 3 bases from V and 0 bases from J, with 11 bases in between.

This sequence joins TRBV7-2 and TRBJ2-3; 11 positions match TRBD2. CDR1 and CDR2 from the germline V gene are SGHTA and FQGNSA. This CDR3 spans 16 amino acids. The junction had 7 bases not matched to a gene; V was cut back by 6 bases and J by 2 bases. This CDR3 reads CASSYIAGGSTDTQYF. Written as DNA, the CDR3 is TGTGCCAGCAGTTACATAGCGGGAGGGTCCACAGATACGCAGTATTTT.

This clone was recorded only once. V is TRBV27 and J is TRBJ1-4; tentatively, D is TRBD1 (6 bases). CDR1 is MNHEY and CDR2 is SMNVEV in the germline V gene (reference sequence). V was cut by 2 bases and J by 7 bases, with 11 bases left in between. The CDR3 extends over 14 amino acids. CDR3 DNA: TGTGCCAGCAGTTTAAAATCAGGGGCTGAAAAACTGTTTTTT. Encoded protein: CASSLKSGAEKLFF.

This clone was seen more than once but under ten times. The rearrangement joins TRBV7-9 to TRBJ2-1; the D is unclear. Germline values: CDR1 SEHNR, CDR2 FQNEAQ (reference sequence). The CDR3 extends over 13 amino acids. The germline V and J ends were trimmed by 3 bases and 1 base, with 4 bases remaining between them. CDR3 sequence: CASSFSSYNEQFF. CDR3 nucleotides: TGTGCCAGCAGCTTCAGTTCCTACAATGAGCAGTTCTTC.

This chain's CDR3 is CASSSSGSVITAKNIQYF. For the CDR3, the DNA is TGTGCCAGCAGCTCCTCCGGGAGCGTAATTACGGCCAAAAACATTCAGTACTTC. The rearrangement uses TRBV7-2 and TRBJ2-4; D is possibly TRBD2 (6 bases). Germline V lookup: CDR1 SGHTA, CDR2 FQGNSA. Trimming removed 4 bases from V and 1 base from J, with 20 bases in between. The CDR3 spans 18 residues. The full variable domain, its missing parts supplied by reference TRBV7-2 and TRBJ2-4, is GAGVSQSPSNKVTEKGKDVELRCDPISGHTALYWYRQSLGQGLEFLIYFQGNSAPDKSGLPSDRFSAERTGGSVSTLTIQRTQQEDSAVYLCASSSSGSVITAKNIQYFGAGTRLSVL.

The chain recombines TRBV7-3 with TRBJ2-2, with unresolved D. There are 13 residues in the CDR3. Per germline, CDR1 SGHTA and CDR2 FQGTGA. Trimming stripped 2 bases from V and 8 bases from J, with 9 bases between. CDR3 DNA: TGTGCCAGCAGCTTAGCCCAAGGAGGGGAGCTGTTTTTT. It translates to CASSLAQGGELFF.

The chain joins TRBV9 to TRBJ2-3; 8 nucleotides line up with TRBD2. Germline CDR1 SGDLS, CDR2 YYNGEE. V lost 1 base, J lost 4 bases, and 5 bases stayed unmatched. This CDR3 has 15 amino acids. DNA for the CDR3: TGTGCCAGCAGCGTACCAGCGGGAGAATCAGATACGCAGTATTTT. It yields the protein CASSVPAGESDTQYF.

The chain joins TRBV20-1 to TRBJ2-7; D ambiguous. Between the trimmed V and J ends, which lost 2 bases and 3 bases, there was a span of 5 bases. The CDR3 is 11 amino acids. Germline CDR1 reads DFQATT; CDR2 reads SNEGSKA (reference sequence). This chain's CDR3 is CSARSDYEQYF. Here the CDR3 DNA reads TGCAGTGCTAGATCAGACTACGAGCAGTACTTC.

This rearrangement joins TRBV7-2 to TRBJ2-5, with no clear D. This CDR3 has 15 residues. Germline V gives CDR1 SGHTA, CDR2 FQGNSA. Trimming shortened V by 1 base and J by 2 bases, and 11 bases separated the two germline ends. The CDR3 protein is CASSLVGSVQETQYF. CDR3 DNA sequence: TGTGCCAGCAGCTTAGTGGGCTCAGTGCAAGAGACCCAGTACTTC.